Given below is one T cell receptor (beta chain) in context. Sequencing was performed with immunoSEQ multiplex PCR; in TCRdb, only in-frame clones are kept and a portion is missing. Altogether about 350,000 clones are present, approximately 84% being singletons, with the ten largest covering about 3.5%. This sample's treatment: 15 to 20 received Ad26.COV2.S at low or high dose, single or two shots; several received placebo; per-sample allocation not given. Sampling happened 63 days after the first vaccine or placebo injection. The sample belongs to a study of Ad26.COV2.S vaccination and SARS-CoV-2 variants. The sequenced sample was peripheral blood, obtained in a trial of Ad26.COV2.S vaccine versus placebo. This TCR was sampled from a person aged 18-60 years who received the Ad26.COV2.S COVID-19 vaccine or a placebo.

The CDR3 sequence: CASSQLGDRVGEKLFF. The CDR3 bases are TGCGCCAGCAGCCAACTCGGGGACAGGGTAGGGGAAAAACTGTTTTTT. The rearrangement uses TRBV4-3 and TRBJ1-4, with 9 nucleotides matching TRBD1. With 2 bases clipped from V and 8 bases from J, the junction kept 9 bases outside the gene matches. CDR1 LGHNA and CDR2 YSLEER come from the germline V gene. This CDR3 is built from 16 residues.